This T cell receptor beta chain was identified during a study of OX40 agonist ivuxolimab in advanced cancers. On the study more broadly: The patients got ivuxolimab, which is an agonistic anti-OX40 (CD134) antibody.

Study-level findings and limits: Among the lowest peripheral clonal expansion occurred in 0.1-3.0 mg/kg partial responders.

Details on this clone: What it recognizes is unknown.

Assay: immunoSEQ multiplex PCR; the TCRdb copy retains only in-frame clones and omits some. The sample records 50,000 or so clones, over 80% being singletons. Autoimmune disease history or systemic immunosuppression was exclusionary. The TCR was taken from an adult with an advanced solid tumor such as melanoma, head and neck, liver or kidney cancer. Here the sequenced sample was CD4+ or CD8+ T cells sorted from blood, taken in a trial of the OX40 agonist ivuxolimab.

The CDR3 is CASSADITGNEQFF. DNA of the CDR3: TGCGCCAGCAGCGCCGACATCACGGGGAATGAGCAGTTCTTC. The chain uses TRBV5-1 and TRBJ2-1; TRBD2 is a possible D gene (5 bases). CDR1 SGHRS and CDR2 YFSETQ come from the germline V gene. The V end was cut by 4 bases, the J end by 7 bases, with 15 bases between. The CDR3 has 14 residues.